Below, 28 T cell receptor beta chains from the same sample are listed, as sequenced in a study of glioma-infiltrating T cells. The iRepertoire nested amplicon-rescue multiplex PCR amplified TCR alpha and beta CDR3s from RNA. One entry per CDR3 protein results from TCRdb running MiXCR on the multiplex PCR reads. This sample yields around 99,000 distinct CDR3 sequences, of which 25% are seen a single time; 35% belongs to the top ten. The specimen sequenced was glioma tissue, nonneoplastic brain tissue, or PBMCs (not recorded which). The receptors derive from a human donor with low-grade glioma or glioblastoma, undergoing nonglioma brain surgery, or in good health (not recorded which).

This clonotype showed up many times. The chain recombines TRBV7-6 with TRBJ2-1, with a weak D call TRBD1 (6 bases). V was clipped by 5 bases and J by 7 bases, with 6 bases between them. Germline CDR1 and CDR2: SGHVS and FNYEAQ. The CDR3 spans 11 residues. The CDR3 coding sequence is TGTGCCAGCAGCCAGGGGAATGAGCAGTTCTTC. Translation gives CASSQGNEQFF.

This clonotype was observed at least ten times. The genes are TRBV19 and TRBJ1-5, with D possibly TRBD1 on 5 matching bases. Germline loops: CDR1 LNHDA, CDR2 SQIVND (reference sequence). Between the trimmed V and J ends, which lost 9 bases and 7 bases, there was a span of 22 bases. This CDR3 is built from 15 residues. CDR3 in amino acids: CASEPGLQGGQPQHF. CDR3 DNA: TGTGCCAGCGAACCGGGACTTCAGGGCGGACAGCCCCAGCATTTT.

This clonotype has more than one count but fewer than ten. The V and J genes are TRBV7-9 and TRBJ1-2; 10 bases line up with TRBD1. Trimming removed 5 bases from V and 3 bases from J; junction bases left unmatched: 6. Per germline, CDR1 SEHNR and CDR2 FQNEAQ (reference sequence). This CDR3 is 15 amino acids long. The CDR3 spells CASSLGQGVHYGYTF. The CDR3 DNA reads as TGTGCCAGCAGCCTTGGACAGGGGGTGCACTATGGCTACACCTTC.

This clonotype was counted at least ten times. The chain links TRBV19 to TRBJ2-1; 8 positions agree with TRBD1. This CDR3 has 16 residues. V trimming: 5 bases; J trimming: 0 bases; junction bases outside the gene matches: 6. Germline V gene lookup returns CDR1 LNHDA and CDR2 SQIVND (reference sequence). The CDR3 is CASSLVGQGSYNEQFF. CDR3 bases: TGTGCCAGTAGTCTCGTCGGACAGGGCTCCTACAATGAGCAGTTCTTC.

This clonotype was picked up many times. This chain connects TRBV27 to TRBJ2-2; D gene unclear. The CDR3 spans 13 residues. Germline-derived CDR1 and CDR2 are MNHEY and SMNVEV (reference sequence). V lost 6 bases and J 7 bases, leaving 12 bases between the germline ends. Written as DNA, the CDR3 is TGTGCCAGCAGCCCCCTGCCTCTCGGGGAGCTGTTTTTT. It specifies CASSPLPLGELFF.

The sample holds many counts of this clonotype. The rearrangement links TRBV28 to TRBJ1-2; 7 bases line up with TRBD1. The CDR3 spans 14 residues. Trimming removed 5 bases from V and 4 bases from J; junction bases left unmatched: 7. Germline V gene data show CDR1 as MDHEN and CDR2 as SYDVKM. The CDR3, as DNA: TGTGCCAGCAGTACGACTCCAGGGGGCTATGGCTACACCTTC. Amino acid sequence: CASSTTPGGYGYTF.

To note about this clonotype: It may be a read error: a sequence one base away is much more abundant. V usage is TRBV5-1 and J usage is TRBJ1-2; perhaps TRBD1 as D (6 bases). The CDR3 length is 16 residues. V was pared by 0 bases and J by 4 bases, with 16 bases between. CDR1 is SGHRS and CDR2 is YFSETQ in the germline V gene. The CDR3 DNA sequence: TGCGCCAGCAGCTTGGGACAGGCGCAAGGTTGCTATGGCTACACCTTC. Translation gives CASSLGQAQGCYGYTF.

This chain links TRBV2 with TRBJ2-1; D uncertain. Between the trimmed V and J ends, which lost 5 bases and 4 bases, there was a span of 15 bases. The CDR3 is 15 amino acids. In germline, CDR1 is SNHLY, CDR2 FYNNEI. CDR3 residues: CASSLRAEKYNEQFF. CDR3 sequence (DNA): TGTGCCAGCAGTTTACGCGCGGAAAAGTACAATGAGCAGTTCTTC.

The rearrangement uses TRBV14 and TRBJ2-1, with D possibly being TRBD1 or TRBD2 (6 bases each). Germline loops: CDR1 SGHDN, CDR2 FVKESK. The CDR3 totals 16 residues. V was clipped by 6 bases and J by 3 bases, with 18 bases between them. The CDR3 region has the DNA TGTGCCAGCAGTCCCGGTGGAAGGGGGGACTACAATGAGCAGTTCTTC. Translation: CASSPGGRGDYNEQFF.

The table lists this clonotype with many counts. The chain has TRBV28 and TRBJ2-5; D is possibly TRBD2 (6 bases). CDR1 and CDR2 (germline): MDHEN, SYDVKM. The CDR3 length is 16 residues. V lost 4 bases, J lost 3 bases, and 18 bases lay in between. CDR3 DNA sequence: TGTGCCAGCAGTTCCCGGGGAGGAAAGGGAGAAGAGACCCAGTACTTC. Translation: CASSSRGGKGEETQYF. Drawing the rest from reference TRBV28 and TRBJ2-5, the complete variable domain is DVKVTQSSRYLVKRTGEKVFLECVQDMDHENMFWYRQDPGLGLRLIYFSYDVKMKEKGDIPEGYSVSREKKERFSLILESASTNQTSMYLCASSSRGGKGEETQYFGPGTRLLVL.

This clonotype was observed at least ten times. CDR3 bases: TGTGCCAGCAGTTTATGGGCCCCCATCTATGGCTACACCTTC. It codes for CASSLWAPIYGYTF. The chain employs TRBV2 and TRBJ1-2; D gene ambiguous. Germline CDR1 is SNHLY and CDR2 is FYNNEI. CDR3 length: 14 residues. The V and J ends lost 5 bases and 4 bases respectively, with 14 bases between them. Together with reference TRBV2 and TRBJ1-2, the CDR3 gives the full variable domain: EPEVTQTPSHQVTQMGQEVILRCVPISNHLYFYWYRQILGQKVEFLVSFYNNEISEKSEIFDDQFSVERPDGSNFTLKIRSTKLEDSAMYFCASSLWAPIYGYTFGSGTRLTVV.

This clonotype was detected many times. The chain uses TRBV6-5 and TRBJ2-1; D is undetermined. The CDR3 totals 15 residues. V lost 0 bases and J lost 8, with 14 bases in between. Germline V gene lookup returns CDR1 MNHEY and CDR2 SVGAGI. For the CDR3, the DNA is TGTGCCAGCAGTTACTCGTCCACGGTACAATATGAGCAGTTCTTC. Translating gives CASSYSSTVQYEQFF.

This clonotype was found many times. CDR3 sequence (DNA): TGTGCCAGCAGCTTAGCCCGGGGGCCCAGCACTGAAGCTTTCTTT. Its protein is CASSLARGPSTEAFF. This rearrangement joins TRBV7-8 to TRBJ1-1; maybe TRBD1 (6 bases). The germline V gene has CDR1 SGHVS and CDR2 FQNEAQ. This CDR3 has 15 amino acids. V was clipped by 0 bases and J by 4 bases, with 12 bases between them. Combining the CDR3 with reference TRBV7-8 and TRBJ1-1 gives the whole variable domain GAGVSQSPRYKVAKRGQDVALRCDPISGHVSLFWYQQALGQGPEFLTYFQNEAQLDKSGLPSDRFFAERPEGSVSTLKIQRTQQEDSAVYLCASSLARGPSTEAFFGQGTRLTVV.

This clonotype was recorded many times. The V and J genes are TRBV28 and TRBJ1-6; maybe TRBD1 (5 bases). V was trimmed by 4 bases and J by 4 bases, leaving 11 bases between them. The CDR3 is 15 amino acids. The germline V gene encodes CDR1 MDHEN and CDR2 SYDVKM. CDR3 in amino acids: CASSSMTDYNSPLHF. DNA of the CDR3: TGTGCCAGCAGTTCCATGACAGATTATAATTCACCCCTCCACTTT.

As concerns this clonotype: Just one base apart from a much larger clone, this may be a read error. This CDR3 is CASSDGSGGLDGQFF. The CDR3 coding sequence is TGTGCCAGCAGTGACGGGAGCGGGGGTTTGGATGGGCAGTTCTTC. The rearrangement uses TRBV2 and TRBJ2-1; 8 nucleotides agree with TRBD2. Germline CDR1 reads SNHLY; CDR2 reads FYNNEI. The CDR3 has 15 residues. The junction had 13 bases not matched to a gene; V was cut back by 3 bases and J by 12 bases. The whole variable domain, remainder taken from reference TRBV2 and TRBJ2-1, is EPEVTQTPSHQVTQMGQEVILRCVPISNHLYFYWYRQILGQKVEFLVSFYNNEISEKSEIFDDQFSVERPDGSNFTLKIRSTKLEDSAMYFCASSDGSGGLDGQFFGPGTRLTVL.

As regards this clonotype: Possible read error: a much larger clone is one base away. V gene TRBV10-3 combines with J gene TRBJ2-1; D remains unclear. Looked up from germline, CDR1 is ENHRY and CDR2 is SYGVKD. The CDR3 covers 11 residues. The DNA of the CDR3 is TGTGCCATCAGCCCAGGTACTGAGAAGTTCTTC. Residues: CAISPGTEKFF.

J is TRBJ2-7 and V is TRBV5-1; 8 bases are a match to TRBD1. This CDR3 contains 15 residues. Germline loops: CDR1 SGHRS, CDR2 YFSETQ. With 4 bases clipped from V and 3 bases from J, the junction kept 9 bases outside the gene matches. In DNA form, the CDR3 reads TGCGCCAGCAGCCCGGACAGGGCGACGAACTACGAGCAGTACTTC. It encodes CASSPDRATNYEQYF.

This clonotype was recorded at least ten times. This chain joins TRBV10-2 and TRBJ2-1; D not certain. The length of the CDR3 is 14 residues. Trimming cost V 7 bases and J 4 bases, with 14 bases left between them. The germline gives CDR1 WSHSY, CDR2 SAAADI. CDR3 in amino acids: CASIERIGYNEQFF. The CDR3, as DNA: TGCGCCAGCATCGAGAGAATAGGTTACAATGAGCAGTTCTTC.

To note about this clonotype: A much more abundant neighbour one base away suggests this may be a read error. V usage is TRBV18 and J usage is TRBJ2-1, with D unclear. The CDR3 has 12 residues. CDR1 is KGHSH, CDR2 LQKENI, per germline. The CDR3 is CTSSPMGNEQFF. The CDR3 coding sequence is TGTACCAGCTCACCAATGGGGAATGAGCAGTTCTTC.

About this clonotype itself: The CDR3 carries no conserved terminal phenylalanine or tryptophan, so it likely arises from a read error. This chain connects TRBV14 to TRBJ2-7; 8 bases map to TRBD1. Germline V gene lookup returns CDR1 SGHDN and CDR2 FVKESK. J lost 1 base, V lost 5 bases, and 4 bases had no gene match. This CDR3 comprises 14 residues. As DNA, the CDR3 is TGTGCCAGCAGCTCTCGACAGGGGTCCTACGAGCAGTACCTC. This encodes CASSSRQGSYEQYL.

The sample holds many counts of this clonotype. J is TRBJ2-7 and V is TRBV7-6, with 8 bases matching TRBD2. V was pared by 0 bases and J by 3 bases, with 7 bases of the junction left unmatched. Germline V CDR1 and CDR2: SGHVS, FNYEAQ. The CDR3 is made up of 16 amino acids. The DNA of the CDR3 is TGTGCCAGCAGCTTAGCGCGGGCGGGAGGAGGCTACGAGCAGTACTTC. It specifies CASSLARAGGGYEQYF.

Many counts were recorded for this clonotype. The chain recombines TRBV2 with TRBJ2-3; no clear D gene. The CDR3 is 12 residues long. The germline CDR1 and CDR2 sequences are SNHLY and FYNNEI. The V end lost 7 bases, the J end lost 8 bases, and 13 bases lay between the germline ends. CDR3 residues: CASTYSLSTQYF. DNA for the CDR3: TGTGCCAGCACTTACTCCCTGTCTACGCAGTATTTT.

This clonotype has ten or more counts. The chain has TRBV20-1 and TRBJ2-1, with 10 nucleotides matching TRBD2. J lost 5 bases, V lost 3 bases, and 7 bases had no gene match. Germline values: CDR1 DFQATT, CDR2 SNEGSKA (reference sequence). This CDR3 spans 15 amino acids. CDR3 sequence (DNA): TGCAGTGCTAGCAAACTACTAGCGGGGAACAATGAGCAGTTCTTC. Encoded protein: CSASKLLAGNNEQFF.

For this clonotype: With a much larger clone just one base away, this may be a read error. The rearrangement uses TRBV3-1 and TRBJ2-7; 7 bases fit TRBD2. The CDR3 runs 13 residues. V was clipped by 4 bases and J by 6 bases; unmatched bases: 6. Germline CDR1 LGHDT, CDR2 YNNKEL (reference sequence). The CDR3 region has the DNA TGTGCCAGCAGCCGGTCACTAGCGACCGAGCAGTACTTC. As protein: CASSRSLATEQYF.

This clonotype was observed at least ten times. This sequence joins TRBV18 and TRBJ2-3; possible D gene TRBD1, 6 bases. Germline V gene data show CDR1 as KGHSH and CDR2 as LQKENI. Between the trimmed V and J ends, which lost 1 base and 6 bases, there was a span of 17 bases. The CDR3 is 16 residues long. Here the CDR3 reads CASSPLVTGGVDTQYF. Written as DNA, the CDR3 is TGTGCCAGCTCACCACTTGTGACAGGCGGCGTGGATACGCAGTATTTT.

The table lists this clonotype with many counts. V is TRBV4-3 and J is TRBJ2-7, with 8 bases aligning to TRBD2. There are 18 residues in the CDR3. The V and J ends lost 4 bases and 0 bases, in that order; junction bases with no gene match: 14. Germline CDR1 reads LGHNA; CDR2 reads YSLEER. CDR3 protein: CASSPFGAASGFSYEQYF. The CDR3 coding sequence is TGCGCCAGCAGCCCGTTTGGCGCGGCTAGCGGGTTCTCCTACGAGCAGTACTTC.

In this sample, this clonotype turned up many times. The rearrangement uses TRBV29-1 and TRBJ1-5, with 7 bases aligning to TRBD1. Germline trimming cut 6 bases from V and 3 bases from J; bases unmatched to any gene: 2. The CDR3 consists of 12 residues. Germline V gene data show CDR1 as SQVTM and CDR2 as ANQGSEA. CDR3 sequence: CSVGTDNQPQHF. The CDR3 DNA is TGCAGCGTGGGGACAGACAATCAGCCCCAGCATTTT. Supplemented by reference TRBV29-1 and TRBJ1-5, the full variable domain reads SAVISQKPSRDICQRGTSLTIQCQVDSQVTMMFWYRQQPGQSLTLIATANQGSEATYESGFVIDKFPISRPNLTFSTLTVSNMSPEDSSIYLCSVGTDNQPQHFGDGTRLSIL.

The chain recombines TRBV6-1 with TRBJ2-7; D possibly matches TRBD1 or TRBD2 (5 bases each). The CDR3 extends over 15 amino acids. Germline assignment: CDR1 MNHNS and CDR2 SASEGT. V was shortened by 6 bases and J by 3 bases, with 18 bases between the two germline ends. The CDR3 spells CASSASGTEGYEQYF. In DNA, the CDR3 is TGTGCCAGCAGCGCCTCGGGGACCGAAGGCTACGAGCAGTACTTC.